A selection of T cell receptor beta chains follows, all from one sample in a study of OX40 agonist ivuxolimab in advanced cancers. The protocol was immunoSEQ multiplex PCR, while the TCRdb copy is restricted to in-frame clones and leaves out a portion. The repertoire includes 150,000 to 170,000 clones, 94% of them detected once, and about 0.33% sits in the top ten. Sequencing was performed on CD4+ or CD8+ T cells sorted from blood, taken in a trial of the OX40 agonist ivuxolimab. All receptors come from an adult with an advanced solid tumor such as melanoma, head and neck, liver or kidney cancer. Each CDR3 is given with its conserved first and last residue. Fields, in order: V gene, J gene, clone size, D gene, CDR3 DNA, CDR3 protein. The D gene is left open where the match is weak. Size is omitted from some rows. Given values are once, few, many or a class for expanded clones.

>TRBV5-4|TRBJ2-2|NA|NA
TGTGCCAGCAGCTTGTTAGCCAGGGAGAACACCGGGGAGCTGTTTTTT
CASSLLARENTGELFF
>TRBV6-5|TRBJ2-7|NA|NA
TGTGCCAGCAGTTATATGGGGCTTCCCTACGAGCAGTACTTC
CASSYMGLPYEQYF
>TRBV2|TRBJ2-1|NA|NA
TGTGCCAGCAACCCCCTCTGGGGTAGCTCCTACAATGAGCAGTTCTTC
CASNPLWGSSYNEQFF
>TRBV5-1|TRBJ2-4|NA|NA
TGCGCCAGCACCTCCGCAGACAGAAACATTCAGTACTTC
CASTSADRNIQYF
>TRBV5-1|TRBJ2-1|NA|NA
TGCGCCAGCGTGGAGGGTTTGGTCGGCGAGCAGTTCTTC
CASVEGLVGEQFF
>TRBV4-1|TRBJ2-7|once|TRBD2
TGCGCCAGCAGCCAAGGGCGGGGGACGGTGGGCTTCGAGCAGTACTTC
CASSQGRGTVGFEQYF
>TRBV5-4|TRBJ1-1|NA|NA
TGTGCCAGCAGCTTGGAGGGCGGTCGTTACACTGAAGCTTTCTTT
CASSLEGGRYTEAFF
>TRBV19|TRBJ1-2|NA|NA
TGTGCCAGTAGTTCACGGGGGTTGGCGGACACCTTC
CASSSRGLADTF
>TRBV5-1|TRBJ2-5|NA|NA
TGCGCCAGCAGCTTGGGGGCCGCGTCGGAGACCCAGTACTTC
CASSLGAASETQYF
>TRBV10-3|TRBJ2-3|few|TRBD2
TGTGCCATCAAAACGGGCAGGGAGGGATCATGGGGCACAGATACGCAGTATTTT
CAIKTGREGSWGTDTQYF
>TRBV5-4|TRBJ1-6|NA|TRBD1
TGTGCCAGCAGCTTGGTACCCCAGGGGGTGGGGAATTCACCCCTCCACTTT
CASSLVPQGVGNSPLHF
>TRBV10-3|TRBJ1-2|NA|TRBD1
TGTGCCATCAGTGGGGACAGGGGGGTCGGCTACACCTTC
CAISGDRGVGYTF
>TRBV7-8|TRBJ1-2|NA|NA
TGTGCCAGCAGCCTACAGGAGAACTATGGCTACACCTTC
CASSLQENYGYTF
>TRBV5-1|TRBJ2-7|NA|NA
TGCGCCAGCAGCTTGGGGGCGGGGCAATCCTACGAGCAGTACTTC
CASSLGAGQSYEQYF
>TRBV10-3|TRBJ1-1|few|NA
TGTGCCATCAGTGAGTCAGGGGTGGGTGAAGCTTTCTTT
CAISESGVGEAFF
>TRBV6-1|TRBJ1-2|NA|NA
TGTGCCAGCAGTGGGCAGGAACTATCTATCGGCTACACCTTC
CASSGQELSIGYTF
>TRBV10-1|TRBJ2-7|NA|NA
TGCGCCACCTCAGGGACGGTCGACGAGCAGTACTTC
CATSGTVDEQYF
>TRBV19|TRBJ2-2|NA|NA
TGTGCCAGTAGTATCCGACGGAATTCGAACACCGGGGAGCTGTTTTTT
CASSIRRNSNTGELFF
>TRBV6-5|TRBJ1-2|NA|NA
TGTGCCAGCAGTTACTCCATGGCTAACTATGGCTACACCTTC
CASSYSMANYGYTF
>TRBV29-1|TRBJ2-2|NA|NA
TGCAGCGTTGAAGCGTCCGGGAGCCTCAACACCGGGGAGCTGTTTTTT
CSVEASGSLNTGELFF
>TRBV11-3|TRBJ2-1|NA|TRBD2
TGTGCCAGCAGGGCAAGCGGGGGTGGTGAGCAGTTCTTC
CASRASGGGEQFF
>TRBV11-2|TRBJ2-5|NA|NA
TGTGCCAGCAGCTTAGGGGGGGCAGAGACCCAGTACTTC
CASSLGGAETQYF
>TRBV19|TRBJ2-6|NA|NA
TGTGCCAGTAGTATAGATCGACGGAGCTCTGGGGCCAACGTCCTGACTTTC
CASSIDRRSSGANVLTF
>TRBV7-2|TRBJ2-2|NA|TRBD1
TGTGCCAGCAGCCCCCGACAGGGGGCGACAACCGGGGAGCTGTTTTTT
CASSPRQGATTGELFF
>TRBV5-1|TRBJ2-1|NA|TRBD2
TGCGCCAGCAGGGTAGCGGGGGACTACAATGAGCAGTTCTTC
CASRVAGDYNEQFF
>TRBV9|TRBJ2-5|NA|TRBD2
TGTGCCAGCAGCGTAGGGGCTAGCGGGGGGCCGGGGGAGACCCAGTACTTC
CASSVGASGGPGETQYF
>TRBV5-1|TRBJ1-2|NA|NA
TGCGCCAGCAGCTTGGCCGGGGTGAACTATGGCTACACCTTC
CASSLAGVNYGYTF
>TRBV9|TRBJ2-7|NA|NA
TGTGCCAGCAGCCCAGGTGTGGTTTCCTACGAGCAGTACTTC
CASSPGVVSYEQYF
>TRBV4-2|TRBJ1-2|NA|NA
TGTGCCAGCAGCCAAGATACTGGGACATATGGCTACACCTTC
CASSQDTGTYGYTF
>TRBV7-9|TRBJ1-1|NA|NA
TGTGCCAGCGGAGCGGTTCAAGGGAACACTGAAGCTTTCTTT
CASGAVQGNTEAFF
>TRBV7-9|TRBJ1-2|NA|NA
TGTGCCAGCAGCTTAAGGGGCCAGCCAGGTGGAGCTTATGGCTACACCTTC
CASSLRGQPGGAYGYTF